Presented here are 10 T cell receptor beta chains from one specimen sequenced in a study of cytomegalovirus exposure and HLA in healthy donors. Both 60 Vbeta primers and 13 Jbeta primers went into the PCR. Some clones are missing from TCRdb's copy, which holds only in-frame ones; the method was immunoSEQ multiplex PCR. In the table there are 150,000 or so clones, about 80% of which are singletons. Sequenced input: PBMCs. These receptors all stem from a woman aged 40 to 50 in good health and CMV-seronegative.

V usage is TRBV7-6 and J usage is TRBJ2-7; 9 nucleotides agree with TRBD1. CDR1 is SGHVS and CDR2 is FNYEAQ in the germline V gene. V was pared by 1 base and J by 1 base, with 5 bases of the junction left unmatched. The CDR3 runs 16 residues. CDR3 amino acids: CASSLGDRGESYEQYF. CDR3 in DNA: TGTGCCAGCAGCTTAGGAGACAGGGGGGAATCCTACGAGCAGTACTTC.

Note on this clone: The germline gene is not matched at one end of the junction; a read error may be the cause. CDR3 coding DNA: TGTGCCAGCACCTGGGGAGGGACTGGGGCCAACGGCCTGACTTTC. It encodes CASTWGGTGANGLTF. The chain has TRBV28 and TRBJ2-6; TRBD2 aligns across 7 bases. This CDR3 has 15 residues. Germline V lookup: CDR1 MDHEN, CDR2 SYDVKM.

The chain is built from TRBV7-3 and TRBJ2-3, with D unresolved. The CDR3 totals 14 residues. Per the germline V gene, CDR1 is SGHTA and CDR2 is FQGTGA. The V end lost 2 bases, the J end lost 3 bases, and 9 bases lay between the germline ends. The CDR3, as DNA: TGTGCCAGCAGCTTAGGCGGAATTACAGATACGCAGTATTTT. This encodes CASSLGGITDTQYF.

This clone was seen only once. This chain joins TRBV5-6 and TRBJ2-3; TRBD2 matches at 15 bases. With 1 base clipped from V and 6 bases from J, the junction kept 6 bases outside the gene matches. There are 17 residues in the CDR3. Germline-derived CDR1 and CDR2 are SGHDT and YYEEEE. DNA of the CDR3: TGTGCCAGCAGCTTGCGGACTAGCGGGGGGGCTTGGGATACGCAGTATTTT. Translated, it gives CASSLRTSGGAWDTQYF.

The rearrangement links TRBV10-1 to TRBJ2-6; 10 bases are shared with TRBD1. Germline V gene lookup returns CDR1 WNHNN and CDR2 SYGVQD (reference sequence). This CDR3 region has 17 residues. With V trimmed by 6 bases and J by 4 bases, 9 bases remained unmatched. CDR3 sequence reads: CASRVGTGAPGANVLTF. Written as DNA, the CDR3 is TGCGCCAGCAGGGTTGGGACAGGGGCGCCGGGGGCCAACGTCCTGACTTTC.

The chain links TRBV7-8 to TRBJ1-6; D gene ambiguous. Trimming shortened V by 1 base and J by 8 bases, and 6 bases separated the two germline ends. The length of the CDR3 is 13 residues. Germline loops: CDR1 SGHVS, CDR2 FQNEAQ. The CDR3 coding sequence is TGTGCCAGCAGCTTAGTGAAGCATTCACCCCTCCACTTT. Translation: CASSLVKHSPLHF.

The chain has TRBV5-6 and TRBJ2-1, with a possible D match to TRBD2 (5 bases). The CDR3 is made up of 12 amino acids. CDR1 SGHDT and CDR2 YYEEEE come from the germline V gene. Trimming pared 2 bases from V and 9 bases from J, leaving 9 bases between. The CDR3 nucleotides are TGTGCCAGCAGCTTAGGAGGCGGTGAGCAGTTCTTC. Protein sequence: CASSLGGGEQFF.

The chain combines TRBV2 with TRBJ1-1; D might be TRBD1 (5 bases). Germline loops: CDR1 SNHLY, CDR2 FYNNEI. This CDR3 contains 16 residues. With 5 bases removed from V and 1 base from J, the gap between germline ends came to 17 bases. CDR3 in DNA: TGTGCCAGCAGTTTACTATCGGGGGGTGGGAACACTGAAGCTTTCTTT. Translated: CASSLLSGGGNTEAFF.

The J gene is TRBJ2-5, the V gene TRBV30; TRBD2 matches 14 bases. This CDR3 is built from 17 residues. V was pared by 0 bases and J by 4 bases, with 7 bases of the junction left unmatched. Per the germline V gene, CDR1 is GTSNPN and CDR2 is SVGIG (reference sequence). The CDR3: CAWSVPGTSGGLETQYF. The CDR3 DNA reads TGTGCCTGGAGTGTACCCGGGACTAGCGGGGGTTTAGAGACCCAGTACTTC.

This sequence joins TRBV6-5 and TRBJ2-7; 9 bases align to TRBD1. J lost 4 bases, V lost 2 bases, and 3 bases had no gene match. Germline V lookup: CDR1 MNHEY, CDR2 SVGAGI. This CDR3 contains 14 residues. In DNA, the CDR3 is TGTGCCAGCAGTTACAGGGACAGGGCTTACGAGCAGTACTTC. Translating it yields CASSYRDRAYEQYF.